These 32 T cell receptor beta chains came from one sample sequenced in a study of T cells in Graves' hyperthyroidism and ophthalmopathy. Using RNA transcripts as the source, TCR beta CDR3 regions were amplified. HTBI primers were used for first-round RT-PCR of the TCR CDR3. Each CDR3 protein is one row after TCRdb ran MiXCR on the multiplex PCR reads. Among approximately 300,000 distinct CDR3 sequences listed, approximately 17% were seen once. Sequencing was carried out using blood. The receptors were sampled from a woman aged 55-75 years with Graves' ophthalmopathy.

This clonotype was found many times. This chain uses TRBV7-2 with TRBJ1-5; D ambiguous. CDR1 is SGHTA and CDR2 is FQGNSA in the germline V gene. The V and J ends lost 4 bases and 3 bases respectively, with 7 bases between them. This CDR3 is built from 13 residues. For the CDR3, the DNA is TGTGCCAGCAGCTCTCAGGCCAATCAGCCCCAGCATTTT. Protein product: CASSSQANQPQHF.

As regards this clonotype: This may be a read error, as it is one base from a much larger clone. V is TRBV7-2 and J is TRBJ2-5; perhaps TRBD2 as D (6 bases). V lost 3 bases to trimming and J lost 5 bases, with 7 bases between them. The CDR3 loop spans 12 amino acids. Germline-derived CDR1 and CDR2 are SGHTA and FQGNSA. The CDR3 sequence: CASSFRGETQYF. DNA of the CDR3: TGTGCCAGCAGCTTTCGGGGGGAGACCCAGTACTTC.

The chain joins TRBV28 to TRBJ1-1, with a tentative D call TRBD1 (5 bases). Germline CDR1 is MDHEN and CDR2 is SYDVKM. Trimming stripped 3 bases from V and 10 bases from J, with 15 bases between. The CDR3 is 13 residues long. This CDR3 is CASSLSGRAGAFF. The CDR3 DNA reads as TGTGCCAGCAGTTTGAGCGGCAGGGCGGGAGCTTTCTTT.

This clonotype has just a few counts. This chain uses TRBV7-9 with TRBJ2-1; possible D gene TRBD2, 6 bases. CDR1 and CDR2 from the germline V gene are SEHNR and FQNEAQ (reference sequence). The length of the CDR3 is 12 residues. The ends were cut back, 5 bases at V and 7 bases at J, with 9 bases in the middle. The CDR3 DNA follows: TGTGCCAGCAGCCATGGGGGGAATGAGCAGTTCTTC. Translation: CASSHGGNEQFF.

This clonotype was counted between two and nine times. The chain links TRBV4-2 to TRBJ2-5; the match to TRBD2 covers 7 bases. Germline loops: CDR1 LGHNA, CDR2 YNFKEQ. With V trimmed by 2 bases and J by 1 base, 13 bases remained unmatched. There are 18 residues in the CDR3. The CDR3 region is CASSQRLGSGRSQETQYF. The CDR3 DNA reads as TGTGCCAGCAGCCAACGACTCGGTAGCGGGCGTTCCCAAGAGACCCAGTACTTC.

This chain links TRBV6-1 with TRBJ2-5; 14 bases agree with TRBD2. CDR1 and CDR2 from the germline V gene are MNHNS and SASEGT. There are 15 residues in the CDR3. V was pared by 8 bases and J by 5 bases, with 7 bases of the junction left unmatched. Here the CDR3 DNA reads TGTGCCAGCGCCTGGGGACTAGCGGGAGTGGAGACCCAGTACTTC. Its translation: CASAWGLAGVETQYF.

As for this clonotype: A much larger clone lies a single base off, so this may be a read error. The rearrangement joins TRBV7-2 to TRBJ2-7; 8 positions match TRBD2. Germline CDR1 and CDR2: SGHTA and FQGNSA. The CDR3 has 15 amino acids. CDR3 amino acids: CASSLTSSGSYKQYF. The CDR3 DNA reads as TGTGCCAGCAGCTTAACTTCAAGCGGGAGCTACAAGCAGTACTTC.

The table lists this clonotype with many counts. This sequence joins TRBV10-3 and TRBJ2-3, with 9 bases fitting TRBD2. The CDR3 covers 15 residues. Germline assignment: CDR1 ENHRY and CDR2 SYGVKD. With V trimmed by 6 bases and J by 3 bases, 7 bases remained unmatched. The chain's CDR3 is CAIRALAGITDTQYF. The CDR3 coding sequence is TGTGCCATCAGAGCCCTAGCGGGGATAACAGATACGCAGTATTTT.

At least ten counts were recorded for this clonotype. The chain uses TRBV5-1 and TRBJ2-7; possibly TRBD1 for D (6 bases). The CDR3 extends over 14 amino acids. Trimming left V 3 bases short and J 6 bases short, with 16 bases between. Germline V gene lookup returns CDR1 SGHRS and CDR2 YFSETQ. CDR3 region: CASSSDPGVAEQYF. CDR3 bases: TGCGCCAGCAGCTCTGACCCAGGGGTAGCCGAGCAGTACTTC. Full variable domain (rest looked up from reference TRBV5-1 and TRBJ2-7): KAGVTQTPRYLIKTRGQQVTLSCSPISGHRSVSWYQQTPGQGLQFLFEYFSETQRNKGNFPGRFSGRQFSNSRSEMNVSTLELGDSALYLCASSSDPGVAEQYFGPGTRLTVT.

The table lists this clonotype with many counts. One end of the junction varies from germline; a read error may be responsible. This rearrangement joins TRBV20-1 to TRBJ1-1; 7 nucleotides line up with TRBD1. This CDR3 has 13 amino acids. Looked up from germline, CDR1 is DFQATT and CDR2 is SNEGSKA (reference sequence). DNA for the CDR3: TGCAGTGCGAGAGGACAGGAGAACACTGAAGCTTTCTTT. It is translated as CSARGQENTEAFF.

This sequence joins TRBV5-5 and TRBJ2-5; 10 nucleotides align to TRBD2. Per the germline V gene, CDR1 is SGHKS and CDR2 is YYEKEE (reference sequence). The CDR3 has 15 residues. The ends lost 0 bases at V and 3 bases at J; junction bases unmatched: 2. The CDR3 bases are TGTGCCAGCAGCTTGGCCCTAGCGGGAGAAGAGACCCAGTACTTC. Its translation: CASSLALAGEETQYF.

The table lists this clonotype with a few counts. This chain uses TRBV7-2 with TRBJ2-3; the D gene is possibly TRBD2 (6 bases). This CDR3 spans 13 amino acids. Germline values: CDR1 SGHTA, CDR2 FQGNSA. The V end was cut by 7 bases, the J end by 12 bases, with 20 bases between. CDR3 sequence reads: CASTPQPRDSQYF. As DNA, the CDR3 is TGTGCCAGCACCCCTCAGCCCCGGGACTCCCAGTATTTT.

V usage is TRBV9 and J usage is TRBJ2-5; D not resolved. The CDR3 has 12 residues. Germline V gene lookup returns CDR1 SGDLS and CDR2 YYNGEE. V was shortened by 1 base and J by 5 bases, with 6 bases between the two germline ends. In DNA, the CDR3 is TGTGCCAGCAGCGTAACGGGTGAGACCCAGTACTTC. Protein product: CASSVTGETQYF.

The chain employs TRBV4-2 and TRBJ1-2; TRBD1 matches at 10 bases. J lost 3 bases, V lost 0 bases, and 7 bases had no gene match. Germline-derived CDR1 and CDR2 are LGHNA and YNFKEQ. The CDR3 spans 17 residues. In DNA form, the CDR3 reads TGTGCCAGCAGCCAAGATATAGCCGGGACAGGGGACTATGGCTACACCTTC. This sequence encodes CASSQDIAGTGDYGYTF.

In this sample, this clonotype turned up many times. CDR3 in amino acids: CASSPSGSIDEQFF. CDR3 bases: TGTGCCAGCAGTCCTAGCGGGAGTATCGATGAGCAGTTCTTC. This chain links TRBV6-2 or TRBV6-3 with TRBJ2-1; 10 nucleotides agree with TRBD2. The germline gives CDR1 MNHEY, CDR2 SVGEGT. V lost 5 bases and J lost 8; bases outside the gene matches: 6. The length of the CDR3 is 14 residues.

This clonotype was observed at least ten times. This chain joins TRBV11-1 and TRBJ2-1; a possible D gene is TRBD2 (7 bases). In germline, CDR1 is SGHAT, CDR2 FQDESV (reference sequence). The CDR3 runs 15 residues. Trimming removed 5 bases at V and 8 bases at J, with 19 bases between. DNA of the CDR3: TGTGCCAGCAGCCCCGAGGGGGGGCGCACCGATGAGCAGTTCTTC. Translated: CASSPEGGRTDEQFF.

The chain uses TRBV20-1 and TRBJ2-3, with 9 bases identical to TRBD2. The ends lost 6 bases at V and 4 bases at J; junction bases unmatched: 20. Germline V gives CDR1 DFQATT, CDR2 SNEGSKA (reference sequence). The CDR3 loop spans 18 amino acids. CDR3 bases: TGCAGTGCCACAGGGGCGGGAGGGCCTGGCACCGGCGCAGATACGCAGTATTTT. Its translation: CSATGAGGPGTGADTQYF.

This clonotype was picked up one time. The V gene is TRBV5-6, the J gene TRBJ2-1; D assignment may be TRBD1 or TRBD2 (5 bases each). The CDR3 has 13 amino acids. Trimming removed 4 bases at V and 9 bases at J, with 14 bases between. The V gene's germline CDR1 is SGHDT and CDR2 YYEEEE. CDR3 in DNA: TGTGCCAGCAGCCCGGGGCCCTCGGGTGAGCAGTTCTTC. Translation: CASSPGPSGEQFF. Combining the CDR3 with reference TRBV5-6 and TRBJ2-1 gives the whole variable domain DAGVTQSPTHLIKTRGQQVTLRCSPKSGHDTVSWYQQALGQGPQFIFQYYEEEERQRGNFPDRFSGHQFPNYSSELNVNALLLGDSALYLCASSPGPSGEQFFGPGTRLTVL.

The V gene is TRBV5-6, the J gene TRBJ1-5, with 9 nucleotides matching TRBD1. The CDR3 is 13 residues long. The germline CDR1 and CDR2 sequences are SGHDT and YYEEEE. V lost 4 bases to trimming and J lost 6 bases; unmatched junction nucleotides: 2. The CDR3 nucleotides read TGTGCCAGCAGCATGGGACAGGGTCAGCCCCAGCATTTT. This encodes CASSMGQGQPQHF. The full variable domain, completed using reference TRBV5-6 and TRBJ1-5, is DAGVTQSPTHLIKTRGQQVTLRCSPKSGHDTVSWYQQALGQGPQFIFQYYEEEERQRGNFPDRFSGHQFPNYSSELNVNALLLGDSALYLCASSMGQGQPQHFGDGTRLSIL.

This chain connects TRBV5-1 to TRBJ1-1, with D possibly being TRBD1 (6 bases). Per germline, CDR1 SGHRS and CDR2 YFSETQ. V lost 5 bases to trimming and J lost 1 base, with 18 bases between them. The CDR3 has 16 residues. The CDR3 is CASRRVRAGENTEAFF. The DNA for the CDR3 is TGCGCCAGCAGGCGGGTTCGGGCAGGGGAGAACACTGAAGCTTTCTTT.

This clonotype was seen ten or more times. The chain couples TRBV18 to TRBJ2-3, with D possibly being TRBD2 (5 bases). This CDR3 is built from 16 residues. Germline V gene sequence: CDR1 KGHSH, CDR2 LQKENI. V lost 2 bases and J 0 bases, leaving 12 bases between the germline ends. The CDR3 is CASSPLDFPSTDTQYF. The CDR3 DNA sequence: TGTGCCAGCTCACCATTGGACTTCCCTAGCACAGATACGCAGTATTTT.

The chain uses TRBV29-1 and TRBJ2-3, with 7 bases aligning to TRBD2. V trimming: 6 bases; J trimming: 3 bases; junction bases outside the gene matches: 6. The CDR3 sequence is 13 residues long. Germline loops: CDR1 SQVTM, CDR2 ANQGSEA. CDR3 DNA: TGCAGCGTCAGGATGGGGGGGACAGATACGCAGTATTTT. Protein product: CSVRMGGTDTQYF.

V is TRBV3-1 and J is TRBJ2-2, with 9 bases lining up with TRBD1. The V segment lost 1 base and the J segment 2 bases; nucleotides outside the gene matches: 5. Per the germline V gene, CDR1 is LGHDT and CDR2 is YNNKEL (reference sequence). CDR3 length: 17 residues. CDR3 amino acids: CASSQGPGQGNTGELFF. In DNA, the CDR3 is TGTGCCAGCAGCCAAGGACCGGGACAGGGAAACACCGGGGAGCTGTTTTTT.

The chain is built from TRBV2 and TRBJ2-5, with 8 bases identical to TRBD2. This CDR3 is built from 14 residues. Germline V gene lookup returns CDR1 SNHLY and CDR2 FYNNEI. V lost 6 bases and J lost 5; bases outside the gene matches: 8. CDR3 DNA sequence: TGTGCCAGCAGAAGATCCGGGGGGGTGGAGACCCAGTACTTC. This gives the protein CASRRSGGVETQYF.

This chain uses TRBV4-3 with TRBJ1-1; D is uncertain. Germline values: CDR1 LGHNA, CDR2 YSLEER. CDR3 length: 14 residues. V gave up 1 base and J gave up 2 bases, with 8 bases separating them. CDR3 amino acids: CASSQVEGNTEAFF. The CDR3 nucleotides are TGCGCCAGCAGCCAAGTAGAGGGAAACACTGAAGCTTTCTTT.

This clonotype was observed a few times. This sequence joins TRBV19 and TRBJ2-7; 13 nucleotides agree with TRBD2. Germline V lookup: CDR1 LNHDA, CDR2 SQIVND (reference sequence). J was trimmed by 4 bases and V by 4 bases; bases with no gene match: 1. The CDR3 contains 14 residues. CDR3 amino acids: CASSRGLAGYEQYF. The CDR3 DNA reads as TGTGCCAGTAGTAGGGGACTAGCGGGATACGAGCAGTACTTC.

The chain is built from TRBV7-2 and TRBJ1-2; 10 bases are a match to TRBD1. The germline V gene has CDR1 SGHTA and CDR2 FQGNSA. This CDR3 is 16 amino acids long. V dropped 4 bases and J dropped 5; count of bases not matched to a gene: 10. CDR3 residues: CASSSSGQGVRYGYTF. The DNA of the CDR3 is TGTGCCAGCAGCTCCTCCGGACAGGGGGTGAGATATGGCTACACCTTC.

At least ten counts were recorded for this clonotype. The rearrangement uses TRBV13 and TRBJ1-4, with D hard to call. Germline V gene data show CDR1 as PRHDT and CDR2 as FYEKMQ (reference sequence). The CDR3 runs to 15 residues. V was shortened by 6 bases and J by 6 bases, with 17 bases between the two germline ends. CDR3 amino acids: CASRSNARTDEKLFF. The CDR3 coding sequence is TGTGCCAGCAGATCCAACGCACGGACCGATGAAAAACTGTTTTTT.

The chain is built from TRBV6-2 or TRBV6-3 and TRBJ2-7, with TRBD1 matching 10 bases. V trimming: 6 bases; J trimming: 3 bases; junction bases outside the gene matches: 8. CDR3 size: 15 residues. Germline CDR1 reads MNHEY; CDR2 reads SVGEGT. The CDR3 loop is CASREPGQGIYEQYF. The DNA for the CDR3 is TGTGCCAGCAGAGAGCCGGGACAGGGGATCTACGAGCAGTACTTC.

In this sample, this clonotype turned up many times. V and J are TRBV6-1 and TRBJ2-5; D gene unclear. CDR3 length: 14 residues. The V gene's germline CDR1 is MNHNS and CDR2 SASEGT. V lost 6 bases to trimming and J lost 1 base, with 12 bases between them. The CDR3 DNA is TGTGCCAGCAGCCAGTTACCCGCCCAAGAGACCCAGTACTTC. This sequence encodes CASSQLPAQETQYF.

This chain connects TRBV7-9 to TRBJ1-2; D is ambiguous. The CDR3 extends over 12 amino acids. Germline values: CDR1 SEHNR, CDR2 FQNEAQ (reference sequence). V was pared by 5 bases and J by 8 bases, with 12 bases between. This CDR3 is CASSPDVPGYTF. The DNA of the CDR3 is TGTGCCAGCAGCCCAGACGTCCCAGGCTACACCTTC.

This chain connects TRBV6-1 to TRBJ2-7; 10 positions match TRBD1. J gave up 1 base and V 3 bases, and 6 bases lay outside the gene matches. From germline, CDR1 is MNHNS and CDR2 SASEGT. The CDR3 covers 16 residues. The CDR3 DNA follows: TGTGCCAGCAGTGATCTTCGACAGGGGGCTTCCTACGAGCAGTACTTC. As protein: CASSDLRQGASYEQYF.